The rows below give T cell receptor beta chains drawn from one sample of a study of glioma-infiltrating T cells. TCRdb redid the calling of the multiplex PCR reads with MiXCR, one entry per CDR3 protein. The sample yields 100,000 to 150,000 distinct CDR3 sequences, roughly 25% seen once. What was sequenced was glioma tissue, nonneoplastic brain tissue, or PBMCs (not recorded which). The receptors shown here come from a human donor with low-grade glioma or glioblastoma, undergoing nonglioma brain surgery, or in good health (not recorded which). Both conserved end residues are part of each CDR3. D genes are given only for firm matches. Expanded clones are given a class, and other clones once, few, many or no size at all.

>TRBJ2-1|many|-|TRBV20-1
CSARGWGDGYNEQFF
TGCAGTGCTAGAGGGTGGGGAGACGGTTACAATGAGCAGTTCTTC
>TRBJ1-5|once|TRBD1|TRBV7-2
CASRGRTGGAGQPQHF
TGTGCCAGCAGAGGACGGACAGGGGGCGCAGGTCAGCCCCAGCATTTT
>TRBJ2-1|many|-|TRBV6-1
CASSPSGIRSNEQFF
TGTGCCAGCTCCCCCTCCGGGATTAGGAGCAATGAGCAGTTCTTC
>TRBJ2-3|many|TRBD2|TRBV6-1
CASRQTSGADTHTQYF
TGTGCCAGCAGGCAAACTAGCGGGGCCGACACACATACGCAGTATTTT
>TRBJ2-5|many|-|TRBV4-3
CASSQDGRGTQETQYF
TGCGCCAGCAGCCAAGACGGGCGGGGTACCCAAGAGACCCAGTACTTC
>TRBJ2-5|-|-|TRBV28
CASSLSRVQRGTQYF
TGTGCCAGCAGTTTATCTCGAGTGCAGCGAGGGACACAGTACTTC
>TRBJ2-7|many|-|TRBV6-2/TRBV6-3
CASSYSDTGFPYEQYF
TGTGCCAGCAGTTACTCGGATACAGGATTTCCCTACGAGCAGTACTTC
>TRBJ1-2|-|TRBD1|TRBV4-1
CASSQGATGTAMFGYTF
TGCGCCAGCAGCCAAGGCGCCACCGGGACAGCTATGTTTGGCTACACCTTC
>TRBJ1-1|many|TRBD1|TRBV3-1
CASSHERTGANTEAFF
TGTGCCAGCAGCCATGAAAGGACAGGGGCGAACACTGAAGCTTTCTTT
>TRBJ2-5|many|TRBD1|TRBV6-2/TRBV6-3
CASRKTGNWEETQYF
TGTGCCAGCAGAAAGACAGGGAATTGGGAAGAGACCCAGTACTTC
>TRBJ2-3|many|TRBD1|TRBV7-2
CASSRGRTQYF
TGTGCCAGCAGCAGGGGGCGTACGCAGTATTTT
>TRBJ1-2|many|-|TRBV2
CASSEAPQGSYGYTF
TGTGCCAGCAGTGAAGCTCCACAGGGTAGCTATGGCTACACCTTC
>TRBJ1-5|many|-|TRBV19
CASSIGYSNQPQHF
TGTGCCAGTAGTATTGGGTATAGCAATCAGCCCCAGCATTTT
>TRBJ1-1|-|-|TRBV6-1
CASGYGGNTEAFF
TGTGCCAGCGGTTATGGGGGGAACACTGAAGCTTTCTTT
>TRBJ2-1|many|TRBD2|TRBV6-1
CASNPYEGPGRDEQFF
TGTGCCAGCAACCCCTACGAGGGCCCGGGGAGGGATGAGCAGTTCTTC
>TRBJ2-3|many|TRBD2|TRBV2
CASSDTAGEDTQYF
TGTGCCAGCAGTGACACAGCGGGAGAAGATACGCAGTATTTT